Below, 29 T cell receptor beta chains from the same sample are listed, as sequenced in a study of molecular identifiers for immune sequencing clone quantification. From the PCR reads, TCRdb called clonotypes with MiXCR, one entry per CDR3 protein. Of under 800,000 distinct CDR3 sequences listed, less than 30% are singletons. The source material was naive CD8+ T cells from blood, with Jurkat cell RNA spiked in. As for subset: FACS-sorted CD8+CD4-CCR7+CD45RA+ naive T cells. These receptors all come from a human donor in good health. Some libraries in this study had Jurkat cell RNA spiked in.

V usage is TRBV6-5 and J usage is TRBJ2-3; 12 bases agree with TRBD2. The V gene's germline CDR1 is MNHEY and CDR2 SVGAGI. J lost 5 bases, V lost 2 bases, and 5 bases had no gene match. The CDR3 spans 16 residues. This CDR3 reads CASSYAASGGGDTQYF. In DNA, the CDR3 is TGTGCCAGCAGTTACGCGGCTAGCGGGGGGGGAGATACGCAGTATTTT.

V is TRBV30 and J is TRBJ2-5, with TRBD2 as a possible D gene (6 bases). CDR1 and CDR2 (germline): GTSNPN, SVGIG (reference sequence). V lost 1 base and J 5 bases, leaving 11 bases between the germline ends. The CDR3 is made up of 13 amino acids. CDR3 region: CAWSGLGAETQYF. In DNA form, the CDR3 reads TGTGCCTGGAGTGGACTAGGAGCGGAGACCCAGTACTTC.

This clonotype was seen more than once but under ten times. The CDR3 nucleotides read TGTGCCAGCAGTTATGCGGTTCTTCTGGAGACCCAGTACTTC. Protein sequence: CASSYAVLLETQYF. V gene TRBV6-2 or TRBV6-3 combines with J gene TRBJ2-5; the D is unclear. This CDR3 region has 14 residues. Germline V gene sequence: CDR1 MNHEY, CDR2 SVGEGT. V dropped 3 bases and J dropped 5 bases, with 13 bases sitting between them.

This clonotype was detected only a few times. The J gene is TRBJ1-1, the V gene TRBV2; no reliable D call. The CDR3 totals 13 residues. Trimming stripped 7 bases from V and 1 base from J, with 10 bases between. CDR1 SNHLY and CDR2 FYNNEI come from the germline V gene. The CDR3 sequence is CASTGVQNTEAFF. Written as DNA, the CDR3 is TGTGCCAGCACTGGGGTCCAGAACACTGAAGCTTTCTTT.

This clonotype was seen only a few times. The chain is built from TRBV14 and TRBJ2-1; no clear D. CDR1 SGHDN and CDR2 FVKESK come from the germline V gene. V was shortened by 8 bases and J by 4 bases, with 18 bases between the two germline ends. The CDR3 contains 15 residues. CDR3 protein: CASRRATQPYNEQFF. DNA for the CDR3: TGTGCCAGCCGGCGAGCCACGCAACCTTACAATGAGCAGTTCTTC.

This clonotype was counted ten times or more. V usage is TRBV30 and J usage is TRBJ2-3, with 7 bases matching TRBD1. Germline CDR1 GTSNPN, CDR2 SVGIG (reference sequence). The CDR3 consists of 15 residues. The trim removed 0 bases at V and 0 bases at J, leaving 3 bases unmatched. The CDR3 here is CAWSVDRKSTDTQYF. The CDR3 DNA follows: TGTGCCTGGAGTGTGGACAGGAAGAGCACAGATACGCAGTATTTT.

This clonotype was picked up a small number of times. The chain has TRBV5-4 and TRBJ2-2, with D possibly TRBD2 on 6 matching bases. V was clipped by 2 bases and J by 6 bases, with 8 bases between them. The germline V gene encodes CDR1 SGHNT and CDR2 YYREEE (reference sequence). The CDR3 length is 13 residues. CDR3 DNA sequence: TGTGCCAGCAGCTTCTGGGGGGCCGGGGAGCTGTTTTTT. The encoded protein is CASSFWGAGELFF.

The chain couples TRBV4-2 to TRBJ2-1; TRBD2 is a possible D gene (5 bases). This CDR3 region has 13 residues. V dropped 4 bases and J dropped 7 bases, with 11 bases sitting between them. The V gene's germline CDR1 is LGHNA and CDR2 YNFKEQ. CDR3 protein: CASSPYEGNEQFF. The DNA of the CDR3 is TGTGCCAGCAGCCCGTACGAGGGTAATGAGCAGTTCTTC.

The chain is built from TRBV7-6 and TRBJ1-1; D is undetermined. CDR3 length: 14 amino acids. V was cut by 1 base and J by 1 base, with 7 bases left in between. Germline V CDR1 and CDR2: SGHVS, FNYEAQ. The CDR3: CASSLGRWNTEAFF. CDR3 DNA: TGTGCCAGCAGCTTAGGGAGGTGGAACACTGAAGCTTTCTTT.

A remark on this clonotype: It may be a read error: a sequence one base away is much more abundant. The chain carries TRBV27 and TRBJ2-7; 9 bases align to TRBD2. CDR3 length: 13 residues. The ends lost 10 bases at V and 3 bases at J; junction bases unmatched: 7. CDR1 is MNHEY and CDR2 is SMNVEV in the germline V gene (reference sequence). The CDR3 is CANSLTSGYEQYF. DNA for the CDR3: TGTGCCAACAGCCTGACTAGCGGCTACGAGCAGTACTTC.

The chain links TRBV20-1 to TRBJ2-7; D gene unclear. V lost 3 bases, J lost 4 bases, and 10 bases lay in between. The germline V gene encodes CDR1 DFQATT and CDR2 SNEGSKA (reference sequence). The CDR3 totals 12 residues. For the CDR3, the DNA is TGCAGTGCTAGTGCGGCCAATTACGAGCAGTACTTC. Protein sequence: CSASAANYEQYF.

This clonotype was observed many times. CDR3 sequence (DNA): TGCAGTGCTAGAGGACTAGCCGCCTACGAGCAGTACTTC. Translated: CSARGLAAYEQYF. This rearrangement joins TRBV20-1 to TRBJ2-7; 7 positions match TRBD2. Germline lookup yields CDR1 DFQATT and CDR2 SNEGSKA (reference sequence). J lost 2 bases, V lost 1 base, and 2 bases had no gene match. This CDR3 is 13 amino acids long.

This clonotype was picked up many times. The V gene is TRBV6-5, the J gene TRBJ1-5; the D is unclear. The V end was cut by 6 bases, the J end by 1 base, with 10 bases between. The CDR3 runs to 14 residues. The V gene's germline CDR1 is MNHEY and CDR2 SVGAGI. CDR3 DNA sequence: TGTGCCAGCAGAAGGTACGGAAGCAATCAGCCCCAGCATTTT. It yields the protein CASRRYGSNQPQHF.

This clonotype came up many times. The genes are TRBV2 and TRBJ1-5, with 7 bases identical to TRBD1. V was pared by 1 base and J by 4 bases, with 4 bases of the junction left unmatched. Per the germline V gene, CDR1 is SNHLY and CDR2 is FYNNEI. This CDR3 comprises 15 residues. The CDR3 DNA reads TGTGCCAGCAGTGAAGACAGGGGAGGGAATCAGCCCCAGCATTTT. Amino acid sequence: CASSEDRGGNQPQHF.

Points on this clonotype: A much larger clone differs by one base, so this may be a read error. The V call is TRBV28, the J call TRBJ2-5, with D maybe TRBD1 (6 bases). This CDR3 has 16 residues. Germline lookup yields CDR1 MDHEN and CDR2 SYDVKM. The CDR3 DNA sequence: TGTGCCAGCAGTTCGCCTCCCAGGGGCCTAGGAGAGACCCACTACTTC. Its translation: CASSSPPRGLGETHYF.

In its sample, this clonotype was seen many times. This rearrangement joins TRBV13 to TRBJ2-3, with D unresolved. The germline gives CDR1 PRHDT, CDR2 FYEKMQ (reference sequence). This CDR3 has 12 residues. The V end was cut by 4 bases, the J end by 4 bases, with 6 bases between. This chain's CDR3 is CASSSVADTQYF. The CDR3 DNA is TGTGCCAGCAGCTCAGTAGCAGATACGCAGTATTTT. Complete variable domain (other parts from reference TRBV13 and TRBJ2-3): AAGVIQSPRHLIKEKRETATLKCYPIPRHDTVYWYQQGPGQDPQFLISFYEKMQSDKGSIPDRFSAQQFSDYHSELNMSSLELGDSALYFCASSSVADTQYFGPGTRLTVL.

The table lists this clonotype with many counts. V usage is TRBV5-4 and J usage is TRBJ2-7; TRBD1 might be the D (6 bases). The V gene lost 2 bases and the J gene lost 0 bases, with 12 bases spanning the gap. CDR1 SGHNT and CDR2 YYREEE come from the germline V gene (reference sequence). The CDR3 has 15 amino acids. The CDR3 region has the DNA TGTGCCAGCAGCTTAGGGCAGGGGAGCTCCTACGAGCAGTACTTC. Its protein product is CASSLGQGSSYEQYF.

The table lists this clonotype with a few counts. The genes are TRBV7-9 and TRBJ2-7; the D call may be TRBD1 or TRBD2 (5 bases each). The length of the CDR3 is 16 residues. CDR1 and CDR2 from the germline V gene are SEHNR and FQNEAQ (reference sequence). V lost 6 bases and J 0 bases, leaving 18 bases between the germline ends. The CDR3 nucleotides read TGTGCCAGCAGTTCTACAAACCTCGGGGCCTCCTACGAGCAGTACTTC. It specifies CASSSTNLGASYEQYF.

As to this clonotype: A much bigger clone sits one base away, suggesting this may be a read error. The chain is built from TRBV7-9 and TRBJ1-1; a possible D gene is TRBD1 (5 bases). The length of the CDR3 is 16 residues. CDR1 is SEHNR and CDR2 is FQNEAQ in the germline V gene (reference sequence). CDR3 residues: CASSHPQVGLKTEAFF. In DNA form, the CDR3 reads TGTGCCAGCAGCCATCCACAGGTAGGGTTGAAGACTGAAGCTTTCTTT.

The chain has TRBV5-1 and TRBJ2-5; 8 bases are a match to TRBD1. Trimming removed 4 bases from V and 2 bases from J; junction bases left unmatched: 7. The CDR3 sequence is 15 residues long. Germline lookup yields CDR1 SGHRS and CDR2 YFSETQ. The CDR3 DNA reads TGCGCCAGCAGCCTATGGCAGGGGGCACAAGAGACCCAGTACTTC. This encodes CASSLWQGAQETQYF.

The V and J genes are TRBV27 and TRBJ2-5; 9 bases are a match to TRBD2. The ends lost 6 bases at V and 5 bases at J; junction bases unmatched: 10. This CDR3 comprises 15 residues. The V gene's germline CDR1 is MNHEY and CDR2 SMNVEV (reference sequence). The CDR3 region is CASSHGLAFGETQYF. The CDR3 nucleotides read TGTGCCAGCAGCCATGGACTAGCGTTCGGGGAGACCCAGTACTTC.

This clonotype has only a few counts. The V and J genes are TRBV19 and TRBJ1-5; D is unclear. Germline CDR1 is LNHDA and CDR2 is SQIVND (reference sequence). V gave up 5 bases and J gave up 1 base, with 9 bases separating them. The CDR3 loop spans 14 amino acids. The CDR3 loop is CASSYGRSNQPQHF. CDR3 sequence (DNA): TGTGCCAGTAGTTACGGTAGGAGCAATCAGCCCCAGCATTTT.

This clonotype showed up many times. V usage is TRBV20-1 and J usage is TRBJ2-3; 12 nucleotides agree with TRBD2. Trimming removed 4 bases from V and 3 bases from J; junction bases left unmatched: 5. Germline loops: CDR1 DFQATT, CDR2 SNEGSKA (reference sequence). This CDR3 is 15 amino acids long. CDR3 coding DNA: TGCAGTGCTAACCTAGCGGGGGGGTCAACAGATACGCAGTATTTT. It specifies CSANLAGGSTDTQYF.

Note on this clonotype: This may be a read error, as it is one base from a much larger clone. The J gene is TRBJ1-2, the V gene TRBV13, with D possibly being TRBD1 (5 bases). CDR1 is PRHDT, CDR2 FYEKMQ, per germline (reference sequence). This CDR3 spans 14 amino acids. Deletions cut 1 base from V and 3 bases from J, with 9 bases between. The CDR3 loop is CASSLEGADYGYTF. Written as DNA, the CDR3 is TGTGCCAGCAGCTTAGAAGGGGCTGACTATGGCTACACCTTC.

The chain has TRBV4-1 and TRBJ2-7, with D tentatively TRBD2 (6 bases). Trimming left V 3 bases short and J 9 bases short, with 18 bases between. Per the germline V gene, CDR1 is MGHRA and CDR2 is YSYEKL. CDR3 size: 14 residues. The CDR3 sequence is CASSQTYGGNGQYF. CDR3 DNA sequence: TGCGCCAGCAGCCAGACCTACGGGGGTAATGGGCAGTACTTC.

The chain recombines TRBV28 with TRBJ2-5; 12 bases align to TRBD2. The CDR3 length is 15 residues. Trimming at V came to 6 bases and at J to 1 base, leaving 3 bases not matched to a gene. Germline values: CDR1 MDHEN, CDR2 SYDVKM. The CDR3, as DNA: TGTGCCAGCAGAAGACTAGCGGGGGCCCAAGAGACCCAGTACTTC. Amino acid sequence: CASRRLAGAQETQYF.

This clonotype was seen at least ten times. The rearrangement joins TRBV20-1 to TRBJ1-1; D gene uncertain. The V gene lost 0 bases and the J gene lost 1 base, with 6 bases spanning the gap. Germline V gene lookup returns CDR1 DFQATT and CDR2 SNEGSKA (reference sequence). The CDR3 spans 13 residues. The CDR3, as DNA: TGCAGTGCTAGAGAGCTTGGGAACACTGAAGCTTTCTTT. This encodes CSARELGNTEAFF.

This clonotype was detected once. V gene TRBV3-2 combines with J gene TRBJ2-7; the table's D call of TRBD1 was not tested on the DNA. TRBV3-2 is noted as a pseudogene. The CDR3 is made up of 19 amino acids. CDR3 DNA: TGTGCCAGCAGCCAATTATCTAACAGGGCGTGCCCCTTCCGTTACGAGCAGTACTTC. Its protein is CASSQLSNRACPFRYEQYF.

This clonotype was seen only a few times. V gene TRBV5-1 combines with J gene TRBJ2-7; 7 bases agree with TRBD2. The germline CDR1 and CDR2 sequences are SGHRS and YFSETQ. This CDR3 has 11 amino acids. CDR3 nucleotides: TGCGCAAGCGGGAATCAATACGAGCAGTACTTC. Residues: CASGNQYEQYF.